The rows below give T cell receptor beta chains drawn from one sample of a study of T cells in Graves' hyperthyroidism and ophthalmopathy. TCRdb fed the multiplex PCR reads into MiXCR, producing one record per CDR3 protein. The sample has over 700,000 distinct CDR3 sequences; 30% to 40% are singletons. The sample comprised blood. Source of these receptors: a woman between 40 and 50 years old with Graves' hyperthyroidism. The CDR3 runs from the conserved cysteine through the conserved F or W. A D gene is named only where the DNA matches it firmly. Clone size is not always given. Where it is, it says once, few, many or a class for expanded clones.

TRBV19	TRBJ1-2	.	few	TGTGCCACCCGGTTAGGAGGACTAGCTAACTATGGCTACACCTTC	CATRLGGLANYGYTF
TRBV4-1	TRBJ1-2	.	few	TGCGCCAGCAGCCTCATGTGGGGCTTCAACTATGGCTACACCTTC	CASSLMWGFNYGYTF
TRBV2	TRBJ1-2	.	many	TGTGCCAGCAGTAAATCCCCCATGGGGAGCTACACCTTC	CASSKSPMGSYTF
TRBV5-1	TRBJ1-1	.	many	TGCGCCAGCAGCTTTTCAGGGCACACTGAAGCTTTCTTT	CASSFSGHTEAFF
TRBV7-9	TRBJ2-7	TRBD1	.	TGTGCCAGCAGCTTGTACCGGACAGGTTCCGAGCAGTACTTC	CASSLYRTGSEQYF
TRBV6-5	TRBJ2-5	.	.	TGTGCCAGCAGTTCCTTCGATGGGGGGCGCGCGTATGAGACCCAGTACTTC	CASSSFDGGRAYETQYF
TRBV11-2	TRBJ2-5	.	.	TGTGCCAGCAGCGCAAGGCGGGACAGAGGCTACTTACCGATGAGGGAGACCCAGTACTTC	CASSARRDRGYLPMRETQYF
TRBV7-2	TRBJ2-7	TRBD2	.	TGCGCCAGCAGCCAAAATGCGGGAGGGCAGGGCTACGAGCAGTACTTC	CASSQNAGGQGYEQYF
TRBV19	TRBJ1-5	.	many	TGTGCCAGTAGTGGTGGTGGGTCGTTGAGTCAGCCCCAGCATTTT	CASSGGGSLSQPQHF
TRBV9	TRBJ1-2	.	few	TGTGCCAGCAGCCGGGGGACGGTCAGCTATGGCTACACCTTC	CASSRGTVSYGYTF
TRBV19	TRBJ2-5	.	many	TGTGCCAGTAGTATACGGGGGAGAGGAGAGACCCAGTACTTC	CASSIRGRGETQYF
TRBV20-1	TRBJ2-5	TRBD2	many	TGCAGTGCTAGAGAGGCTAGCGGGAGCCAAGAGACCCAGTACTTC	CSAREASGSQETQYF
TRBV10-2	TRBJ1-4	.	.	TGCGCCAGCAGGGCGGGCAGTGGAGCTAATGAAAAACTGTTTTTT	CASRAGSGANEKLFF
TRBV11-2	TRBJ1-1	.	.	TGTGCCAGCACCCGGACCATGAACACTGAAGCTTTCTTT	CASTRTMNTEAFF
TRBV7-8	TRBJ2-7	.	.	TGTGCCAGCAGCCTTACAGCTCTGGGGGAGCAGTACTTC	CASSLTALGEQYF
TRBV19	TRBJ1-5	.	.	TGTGCCAGTAGTATAGATCACGCAGAATATAGCAATCAGCCCCAGCATTTT	CASSIDHAEYSNQPQHF
TRBV7-9	TRBJ1-4	.	.	TGTGCCAGCAGCTTGGAGCAGGGCTCTAATGAAAAACTGTTTTTT	CASSLEQGSNEKLFF
TRBV2	TRBJ2-7	.	many	TGTGCCAGCAAGGGAGGGGGCTACGAGCAGTACTTC	CASKGGGYEQYF
TRBV12-3/TRBV12-4	TRBJ1-6	.	many	TGTGCCACGAGGACAGATAATTCACCCCTCCACTTT	CATRTDNSPLHF
TRBV11-2	TRBJ2-7	.	.	TGTGCCAGCAGTCTCCGGGACAGCGGGGAGCAGTACTTC	CASSLRDSGEQYF
TRBV2	TRBJ1-1	.	.	TGTGCCAGCATAGGTTTGGTTAGGGGAATGGGCACTGAAGCTTTCTTT	CASIGLVRGMGTEAFF
TRBV25-1	TRBJ2-7	.	.	TGTGCCAGCAGTCGCGACAGCCTCAACCACGAGCAGTACTTC	CASSRDSLNHEQYF
TRBV5-1	TRBJ1-4	.	.	TGCGCCAGCAGCGGATACACCGTGGCTAATGAAAAACTGTTTTTT	CASSGYTVANEKLFF
TRBV29-1	TRBJ2-2	TRBD1	many	TGCAGCGTTGACAGGGGGTTGACCGGGGAGCTGTTTTTT	CSVDRGLTGELFF
TRBV12-3/TRBV12-4	TRBJ2-7	TRBD1	.	TGTGCCAGCAGTTCAGGGGGCGCGGTAACCGAGCAGTACTTC	CASSSGGAVTEQYF
TRBV11-2	TRBJ1-3	.	many	TGTGCCAGCAGCTTAGCCTGGGGTTCTGGAAACACCATATATTTT	CASSLAWGSGNTIYF
TRBV4-3	TRBJ2-5	.	.	TGCGCCAGCAGCCAAATGACAAGCCAACTCCAAGAGACCCAGTACTTC	CASSQMTSQLQETQYF